What follows are 29 T cell receptor beta chains derived from one specimen sequenced in a study of spatial heterogeneity in lung cancer. No cognate antigen is known for these TCRs. General study points: How many expanded intratumoral alpha and beta TCRs were present tracked the tumor mutation count, which was a count of nonsynonymous mutations.

Noted time point: sample taken at primary tumor resection. TCRdb recomputed calls from the 5' RACE reads with MiXCR, one row per CDR3 protein. The sample consists of about 8,100 distinct CDR3 sequences, approximately 12% of them appearing once. The source was lung tumor tissue, collected at surgery. These TCRs come from a male donor with early-stage non-small cell lung cancer.

This clonotype ranks as medium-sized. The chain combines TRBV20-1 with TRBJ1-1, with unresolved D. The ends were cut back, 8 bases at V and 6 bases at J, with 16 bases in the middle. CDR1 and CDR2 (germline): DFQATT, SNEGSKA (reference sequence). The CDR3 totals 12 residues. The DNA of the CDR3 is TGCAGTTCGAAGGCCCTCTACCCTGAAGCTTTCTTT. Amino acids: CSSKALYPEAFF.

This clonotype was recorded many times. CDR3 in DNA: TGCGCCAGCAGCTTGGCTTTGGGCGCCTCTGAAGCTTTCTTT. This gives the protein CASSLALGASEAFF. This sequence joins TRBV5-1 and TRBJ1-1; D is ambiguous. Germline V CDR1 and CDR2: SGHRS, YFSETQ. V was shortened by 0 bases and J by 6 bases, with 12 bases between the two germline ends. The CDR3 covers 14 residues.

This clonotype has at least ten counts. This rearrangement joins TRBV30 to TRBJ2-3; D is possibly TRBD1 or TRBD2 (6 bases each). The germline V gene encodes CDR1 GTSNPN and CDR2 SVGIG (reference sequence). Deletions cut 0 bases from V and 6 bases from J, with 10 bases between. This CDR3 contains 13 residues. The CDR3 DNA reads TGTGCCTGGAGTGTAGGGGGAGGCGATACGCAGTATTTT. This encodes CAWSVGGGDTQYF.

This clonotype was found many times. This chain connects TRBV2 to TRBJ1-1, with no clear D. Germline V gives CDR1 SNHLY, CDR2 FYNNEI. V shed 5 bases and J shed 12 bases, with 19 bases lying between them. This CDR3 is built from 13 residues. The CDR3 DNA reads TGTGCCAGCAGTCCAACTGAGCGTCCCGGGTCTTTCTTT. Encoded protein: CASSPTERPGSFF.

Judged by abundance, this clonotype is medium-sized (0.01 to 0.1%). The chain carries TRBV27 and TRBJ2-5; the match to TRBD2 covers 14 bases. The length of the CDR3 is 15 residues. CDR1 MNHEY and CDR2 SMNVEV come from the germline V gene (reference sequence). J gave up 10 bases and V 4 bases, and 8 bases lay outside the gene matches. The CDR3 DNA follows: TGTGCCAGCAGTTCCGGACTAGCGGGAGGAGGTGGCCAGTACTTC. This codes for CASSSGLAGGGGQYF.

By proportion, this clonotype is large. V gene TRBV27 combines with J gene TRBJ1-1; D gene ambiguous. Trimming took off 0 bases at V and 1 base at J, with 3 bases between the two ends. The CDR3 spans 13 residues. In germline, CDR1 is MNHEY, CDR2 SMNVEV (reference sequence). The CDR3 nucleotides are TGTGCCAGCAGTTTATCACGGAACACTGAAGCTTTCTTT. Translating it yields CASSLSRNTEAFF.

J is TRBJ2-1 and V is TRBV2; D unresolved. V lost 5 bases, J lost 9 bases, and 8 bases lay in between. The CDR3 spans 11 residues. CDR1 and CDR2 from the germline V gene are SNHLY and FYNNEI. In DNA form, the CDR3 reads TGTGCCAGCAGTCAGGTTGCTGAGCAGTTCTTC. It encodes CASSQVAEQFF.

This clonotype has ten or more counts. The J gene is TRBJ2-1, the V gene TRBV9; 9 positions agree with TRBD2. With 2 bases clipped from V and 0 bases from J, the junction kept 0 bases outside the gene matches. This CDR3 spans 15 amino acids. Germline CDR1 SGDLS, CDR2 YYNGEE. Here the CDR3 reads CASSVTSGSYNEQFF. The CDR3 bases are TGTGCCAGCAGCGTGACTAGCGGCTCCTACAATGAGCAGTTCTTC.

This chain uses TRBV13 with TRBJ1-1; D is possibly TRBD1 (5 bases). The CDR3 totals 16 residues. Germline V gene sequence: CDR1 PRHDT, CDR2 FYEKMQ (reference sequence). V was shortened by 2 bases and J by 0 bases, with 13 bases between the two germline ends. CDR3 region: CASSLRGSGLNTEAFF. In nucleotides, the CDR3 is TGTGCCAGCAGCTTAAGAGGCTCGGGGCTGAACACTGAAGCTTTCTTT.

The chain uses TRBV14 and TRBJ2-7, with D possibly TRBD1 on 6 matching bases. This CDR3 has 13 residues. The V end was cut by 4 bases, the J end by 3 bases, with 10 bases between. Germline values: CDR1 SGHDN, CDR2 FVKESK. The CDR3 loop is CASSLLQGYEQYF. The CDR3 DNA reads as TGTGCCAGCAGCCTCTTACAGGGCTACGAGCAGTACTTC.

Sample share makes this clonotype medium-sized (0.01 to 0.1%). The chain couples TRBV7-2 to TRBJ2-7; D call uncertain. Trimming stripped 4 bases from V and 0 bases from J, with 4 bases between. The germline gives CDR1 SGHTA, CDR2 FQGNSA. The CDR3 covers 12 residues. CDR3 residues: CASSSYSYEQYF. In nucleotides, the CDR3 is TGTGCCAGCAGCTCCTACTCCTACGAGCAGTACTTC. Variable domain in full (rest from reference TRBV7-2 and TRBJ2-7): GAGVSQSPSNKVTEKGKDVELRCDPISGHTALYWYRQSLGQGLEFLIYFQGNSAPDKSGLPSDRFSAERTGGSVSTLTIQRTQQEDSAVYLCASSSYSYEQYFGPGTRLTVT.

By share, this clonotype counts as medium-sized. This chain uses TRBV28 with TRBJ2-1, with 10 bases fitting TRBD2. The length of the CDR3 is 14 residues. Per the germline V gene, CDR1 is MDHEN and CDR2 is SYDVKM. V lost 4 bases to trimming and J lost 8 bases; unmatched junction nucleotides: 5. CDR3: CASSSLAGADEQFF. The CDR3 bases are TGTGCCAGCAGTTCCCTAGCGGGGGCCGATGAGCAGTTCTTC.

The chain carries TRBV7-9 and TRBJ1-5; D may be TRBD1 (5 bases). V dropped 2 bases and J dropped 5 bases, with 7 bases sitting between them. This CDR3 spans 13 amino acids. Per the germline V gene, CDR1 is SEHNR and CDR2 is FQNEAQ (reference sequence). In DNA, the CDR3 is TGTGCCAGCAGCTTAACAGGCGATCAGCCCCAGCATTTT. It specifies CASSLTGDQPQHF.

This clonotype was counted ten times or more. The chain links TRBV27 to TRBJ2-5; unclear D gene. The CDR3 spans 13 residues. Per germline, CDR1 MNHEY and CDR2 SMNVEV (reference sequence). V lost 3 bases and J 4 bases, leaving 9 bases between the germline ends. The CDR3 sequence: CASSFVRGETQYF. CDR3 nucleotides: TGTGCCAGCAGTTTCGTTCGAGGAGAGACCCAGTACTTC.

The chain joins TRBV7-6 to TRBJ2-3, with 7 bases matching TRBD1. The germline CDR1 and CDR2 sequences are SGHVS and FNYEAQ. The CDR3 sequence is 16 residues long. V shed 3 bases, J shed 0 bases, and the junction held 6 bases outside the gene matches. CDR3 sequence (DNA): TGTGCCAGCAGCTTCCCCCGGACAGGCAGCACAGATACGCAGTATTTT. This translates into CASSFPRTGSTDTQYF.

This clonotype rates as medium-sized. The chain employs TRBV29-1 and TRBJ2-7; the match to TRBD1 covers 7 bases. The V gene end was trimmed by 4 bases and the J gene end by 0 bases; junction bases not matched to a gene: 3. The length of the CDR3 is 13 residues. The germline gives CDR1 SQVTM, CDR2 ANQGSEA. The chain's CDR3 is CSVGRGLSYEQYF. The CDR3, as DNA: TGCAGCGTTGGTAGGGGGCTCTCCTACGAGCAGTACTTC.

This clonotype appeared many times. The chain carries TRBV5-1 and TRBJ2-1; TRBD1 matches 7 bases. Germline CDR1 is SGHRS and CDR2 is YFSETQ. This CDR3 comprises 15 residues. Unmatched junction bases numbered 4, after V lost 4 bases and J lost 0 bases. In nucleotides, the CDR3 is TGCGCCAGCAGCGGGGGACAGAGCTCCTACAATGAGCAGTTCTTC. The encoded protein is CASSGGQSSYNEQFF. The full variable domain, its missing parts supplied by reference TRBV5-1 and TRBJ2-1, is KAGVTQTPRYLIKTRGQQVTLSCSPISGHRSVSWYQQTPGQGLQFLFEYFSETQRNKGNFPGRFSGRQFSNSRSEMNVSTLELGDSALYLCASSGGQSSYNEQFFGPGTRLTVL.

This clonotype is medium-sized (0.01 to 0.1%). The rearrangement links TRBV5-4 to TRBJ2-3, with a possible D match to TRBD2 (5 bases). V lost 3 bases, J lost 2 bases, and 22 bases lay in between. Germline V gene sequence: CDR1 SGHNT, CDR2 YYREEE (reference sequence). The CDR3 covers 18 residues. The CDR3 protein is CASSSGSYSGHYTDTQYF. DNA for the CDR3: TGTGCCAGCAGCTCGGGCTCTTACAGCGGCCATTACACAGATACGCAGTATTTT.

By sample share, this clonotype is large. This chain uses TRBV28 with TRBJ2-1; 9 bases are a match to TRBD2. Germline lookup yields CDR1 MDHEN and CDR2 SYDVKM. The CDR3 is made up of 16 amino acids. V lost 5 bases to trimming and J lost 5 bases; unmatched junction nucleotides: 10. Here the CDR3 reads CASSPRAPSGNNEQFF. CDR3 nucleotides: TGTGCCAGCAGTCCTAGGGCCCCTAGCGGGAACAATGAGCAGTTCTTC.

This clonotype appeared many times. The chain links TRBV20-1 to TRBJ1-1, with a possible D match to TRBD1 (5 bases). The CDR3 totals 15 residues. Germline V lookup: CDR1 DFQATT, CDR2 SNEGSKA (reference sequence). Trimming removed 3 bases from V and 5 bases from J, with 19 bases in between. The CDR3 region is CSARKLGGVGTEAFF. As DNA, the CDR3 is TGCAGTGCTAGGAAACTCGGAGGGGTAGGGACTGAAGCTTTCTTT.

This clonotype occurred many times. The chain couples TRBV11-1 to TRBJ2-2; D remains unclear. Per germline, CDR1 SGHAT and CDR2 FQDESV (reference sequence). This CDR3 region has 16 residues. V shed 1 base and J shed 2 bases, with 11 bases lying between them. The CDR3: CASSLGQIFNTGELFF. For the CDR3, the DNA is TGTGCCAGCAGCTTAGGGCAGATATTCAACACCGGGGAGCTGTTTTTT.

The table lists this clonotype with many counts. This chain uses TRBV5-1 with TRBJ2-3, with 9 nucleotides matching TRBD2. The germline gives CDR1 SGHRS, CDR2 YFSETQ. The V gene end was trimmed by 2 bases and the J gene end by 3 bases; junction bases not matched to a gene: 13. The CDR3 sequence is 18 residues long. The CDR3 nucleotides read TGCGCCAGCAGCTTCGGGGCTAGCGGGGTGTGGAGGACAGATACGCAGTATTTT. Protein sequence: CASSFGASGVWRTDTQYF.

The chain joins TRBV7-9 to TRBJ2-7, with 10 positions matching TRBD2. Trimming cost V 5 bases and J 3 bases; bases outside gene matches: 4. The CDR3 extends over 14 amino acids. Germline V CDR1 and CDR2: SEHNR, FQNEAQ (reference sequence). CDR3 sequence (DNA): TGTGCCAGCAGCCGGACTAGCGGAAACTACGAGCAGTACTTC. This translates into CASSRTSGNYEQYF. Filled out from reference TRBV7-9 and TRBJ2-7, the complete variable domain reads DTGVSQNPRHKITKRGQNVTFRCDPISEHNRLYWYRQTLGQGPEFLTYFQNEAQLEKSRLLSDRFSAERPKGSFSTLEIQRTEQGDSAMYLCASSRTSGNYEQYFGPGTRLTVT.

Sample share makes this clonotype medium-sized. This chain links TRBV20-1 with TRBJ2-3, with 8 positions matching TRBD2. The CDR3 is made up of 15 amino acids. J gave up 4 bases and V 6 bases, and 12 bases lay outside the gene matches. Germline V gene data show CDR1 as DFQATT and CDR2 as SNEGSKA (reference sequence). In nucleotides, the CDR3 is TGCAGTGCCTCAACCGGGACTAGTTCAGCAGATACGCAGTATTTT. This sequence encodes CSASTGTSSADTQYF.

This clonotype is deemed medium-sized (0.01 to 0.1%). The J gene is TRBJ2-7, the V gene TRBV13, with 8 positions matching TRBD2. Germline V gene lookup returns CDR1 PRHDT and CDR2 FYEKMQ (reference sequence). V gave up 5 bases and J gave up 4 bases; unmatched junction bases: 10. This CDR3 contains 15 residues. CDR3 protein: CASSPAAGGEYEQYF. The CDR3 DNA sequence: TGTGCCAGCAGCCCCGCGGCGGGGGGAGAATACGAGCAGTACTTC.

The V gene is TRBV2, the J gene TRBJ2-7; a weak D match, TRBD2 (5 bases). V lost 4 bases, J lost 0 bases, and 13 bases lay in between. CDR3 length: 15 residues. Germline CDR1 reads SNHLY; CDR2 reads FYNNEI. CDR3 sequence reads: CASSGGLPLSYEQYF. The DNA of the CDR3 is TGTGCCAGCAGTGGCGGACTGCCCCTCTCCTACGAGCAGTACTTC.

This clonotype came up many times. V gene TRBV5-8 combines with J gene TRBJ1-5; the D is unclear. Trimming removed 2 bases from V and 6 bases from J, with 15 bases in between. This CDR3 comprises 15 residues. Germline lookup yields CDR1 SGHTS and CDR2 YDEGEE. This chain's CDR3 is CASSFGIRGGQPQHF. The DNA of the CDR3 is TGTGCCAGCAGCTTTGGTATACGGGGAGGTCAGCCCCAGCATTTT.

The chain joins TRBV11-2 to TRBJ2-1; 12 bases match TRBD2. This CDR3 region has 15 residues. J gave up 7 bases and V 4 bases, and 5 bases lay outside the gene matches. Germline loops: CDR1 SGHAT, CDR2 FQNNGV. In DNA, the CDR3 is TGTGCCAGCAGCTCATGGGGGACTAGCGGGAATGAGCAGTTCTTC. This encodes CASSSWGTSGNEQFF.

The rearrangement uses TRBV7-2 and TRBJ1-2; D may be TRBD1 (6 bases). Between the trimmed V and J ends, which lost 3 bases and 6 bases, there was a span of 11 bases. Germline lookup yields CDR1 SGHTA and CDR2 FQGNSA. The CDR3 totals 13 residues. CDR3 amino acids: CASSLAGEHGYTF. CDR3 sequence (DNA): TGTGCCAGCAGCTTGGCAGGGGAGCATGGCTACACCTTC.